This TCR beta chain emerged from a study of T cell repertoires in cytomegalovirus infection (dated by TCRdb to between 2019 and 2020). Background for the entire study: Donor HLA type was relevant to the analysis, as public TCR beta signatures indicated carriage of CMV infection together with the matching HLA type.

Data came from an Illumina HiSeq 1500. The raw public reads went through TCRdb reprocessing: fastp at Q25, MiXCR clone calling, in-frame beta chains kept. Identical CDR3 protein sequences are pooled into one entry, listed with their most common genes and DNA. The sample records 200,000 to 300,000 distinct CDR3 sequences, around 12% of which are singletons. The biggest ten clones account for roughly 1.7% of the sample. Trimming removed 10 bases from V and 3 bases from J, leaving 15 bases between the germline ends. From cysteine to phenylalanine, the CDR3 is 13 amino acids long. Of the read, only the CDR3 DNA is kept; its 39 bases are in frame from base 1. From a lookup of the germline V gene, CDR1 and CDR2 are MDHEN and SYDVKM. Worth noting for this clonotype: It lacks a known antigen. It has no much larger one-base neighbor in the sample; base qualities were not kept.

Overall results and qualifications from the work: Carriers of CMV infection plus the relevant HLA type were discriminated by the cumulative frequency of public TCR beta family members in the study cohort and in an independent approximately 350-donor cohort. The ex vivo response was dominated by HLA-C-restricted CMV-specific TCR beta clonotypes, which also provided the single most frequent clonotype in two of eight donors.

This receptor was taken from a human donor in good health (CMV status not recorded). Some clones in this sample may be carry-over from other donors' samples. Input material: PBMCs. The receptor chain draws on TRBV28 and TRBJ1-2; no D segment can be confidently identified. The CDR3 protein sequence reads: CAIEERADYGYTF. The nucleotide sequence is given as TGTGCCATCGAAGAGAGGGCCGACTATGGCTACACCTTC.